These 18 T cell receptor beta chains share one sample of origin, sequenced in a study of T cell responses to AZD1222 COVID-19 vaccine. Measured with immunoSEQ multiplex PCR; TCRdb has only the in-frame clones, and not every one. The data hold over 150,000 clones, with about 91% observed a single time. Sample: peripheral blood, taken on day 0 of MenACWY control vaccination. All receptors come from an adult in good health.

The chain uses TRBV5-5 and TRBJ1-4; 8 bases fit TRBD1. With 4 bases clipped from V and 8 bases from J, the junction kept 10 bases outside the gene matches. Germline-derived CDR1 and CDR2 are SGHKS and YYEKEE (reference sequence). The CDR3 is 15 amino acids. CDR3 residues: CASSTLQGAREKLFF. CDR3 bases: TGTGCCAGCAGCACACTTCAGGGGGCCCGCGAAAAACTGTTTTTT.

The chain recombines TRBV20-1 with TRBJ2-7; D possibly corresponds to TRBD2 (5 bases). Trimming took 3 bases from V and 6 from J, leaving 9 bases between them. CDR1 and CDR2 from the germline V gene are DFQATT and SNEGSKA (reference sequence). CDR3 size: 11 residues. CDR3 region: CSASRGPEQYF. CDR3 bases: TGCAGTGCTAGTCGAGGGCCCGAGCAGTACTTC.

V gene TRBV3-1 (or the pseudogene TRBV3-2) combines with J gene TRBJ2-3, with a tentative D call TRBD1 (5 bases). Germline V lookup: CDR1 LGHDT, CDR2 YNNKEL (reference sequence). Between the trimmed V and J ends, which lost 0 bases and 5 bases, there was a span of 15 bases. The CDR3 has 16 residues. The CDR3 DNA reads TGTGCCAGCAGCCAAGATAGACAGCGTCGAGGAGATACGCAGTATTTT. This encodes CASSQDRQRRGDTQYF.

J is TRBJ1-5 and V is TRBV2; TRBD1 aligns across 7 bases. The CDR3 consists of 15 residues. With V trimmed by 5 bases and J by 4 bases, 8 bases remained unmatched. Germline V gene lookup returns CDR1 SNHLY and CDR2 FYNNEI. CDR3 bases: TGTGCCAGCAGTAGCCCCCGGGACAGTAATCAGCCCCAGCATTTT. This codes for CASSSPRDSNQPQHF.

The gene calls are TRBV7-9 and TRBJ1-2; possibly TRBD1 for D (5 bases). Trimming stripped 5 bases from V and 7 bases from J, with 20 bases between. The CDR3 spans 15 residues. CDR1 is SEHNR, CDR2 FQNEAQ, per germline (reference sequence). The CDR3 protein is CASSPDRWGLAGYTF. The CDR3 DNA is TGTGCCAGCAGCCCGGATAGATGGGGGTTAGCTGGCTACACCTTC.

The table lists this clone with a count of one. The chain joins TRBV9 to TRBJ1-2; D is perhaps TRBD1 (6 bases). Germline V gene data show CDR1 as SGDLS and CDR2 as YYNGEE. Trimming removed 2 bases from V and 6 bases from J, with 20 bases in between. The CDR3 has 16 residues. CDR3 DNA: TGTGCCAGCAGCGTCCAGTTACAGGGTTGGGGGGATGGCTACACCTTC. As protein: CASSVQLQGWGDGYTF.

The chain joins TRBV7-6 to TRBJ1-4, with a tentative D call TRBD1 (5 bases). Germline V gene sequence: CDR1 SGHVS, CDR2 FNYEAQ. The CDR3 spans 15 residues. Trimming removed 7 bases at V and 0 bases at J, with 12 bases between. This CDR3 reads CASKLGGATNEKLFF. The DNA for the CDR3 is TGTGCCAGCAAATTGGGGGGTGCAACTAATGAAAAACTGTTTTTT.

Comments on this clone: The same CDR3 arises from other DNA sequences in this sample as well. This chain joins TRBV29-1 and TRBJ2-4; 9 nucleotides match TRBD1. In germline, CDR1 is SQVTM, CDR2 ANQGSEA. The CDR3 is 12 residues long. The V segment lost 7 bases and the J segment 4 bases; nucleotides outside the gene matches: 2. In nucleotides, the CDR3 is TGCAGCGCAGGGACAGGGAAAAACATTCAGTACTTC. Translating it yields CSAGTGKNIQYF.

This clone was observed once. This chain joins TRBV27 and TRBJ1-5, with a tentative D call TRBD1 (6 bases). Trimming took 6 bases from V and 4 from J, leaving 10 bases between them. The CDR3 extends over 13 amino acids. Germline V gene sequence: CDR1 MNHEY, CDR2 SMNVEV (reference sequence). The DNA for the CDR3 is TGTGCCAGCAGCGGGGGCAGGAATCAGCCCCAGCATTTT. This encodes CASSGGRNQPQHF.

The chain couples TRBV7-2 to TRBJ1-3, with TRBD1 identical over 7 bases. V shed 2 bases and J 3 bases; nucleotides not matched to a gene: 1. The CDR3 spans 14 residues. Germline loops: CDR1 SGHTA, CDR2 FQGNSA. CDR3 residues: CASSLTGDGNTIYF. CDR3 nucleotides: TGTGCCAGCAGCTTAACAGGGGATGGAAACACCATATATTTT.

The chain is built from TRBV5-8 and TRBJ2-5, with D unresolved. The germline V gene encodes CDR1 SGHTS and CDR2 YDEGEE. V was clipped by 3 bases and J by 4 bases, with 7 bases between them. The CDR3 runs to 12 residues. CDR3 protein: CASSYVRETQYF. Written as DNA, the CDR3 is TGTGCCAGCAGCTATGTAAGAGAGACCCAGTACTTC.

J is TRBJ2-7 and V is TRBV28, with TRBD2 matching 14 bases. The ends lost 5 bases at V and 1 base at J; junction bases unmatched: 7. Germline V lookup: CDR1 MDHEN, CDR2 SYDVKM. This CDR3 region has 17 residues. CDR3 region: CASSALGTSGGSYEQYF. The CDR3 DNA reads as TGTGCCAGCAGTGCCCTTGGGACTAGCGGGGGATCCTACGAGCAGTACTTC.

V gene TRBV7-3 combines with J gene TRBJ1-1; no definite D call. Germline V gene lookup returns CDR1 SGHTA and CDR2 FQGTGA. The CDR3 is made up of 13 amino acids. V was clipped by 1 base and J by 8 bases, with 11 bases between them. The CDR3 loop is CASSLMAGREAFF. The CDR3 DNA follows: TGTGCCAGCAGCTTAATGGCGGGGAGGGAAGCTTTCTTT.

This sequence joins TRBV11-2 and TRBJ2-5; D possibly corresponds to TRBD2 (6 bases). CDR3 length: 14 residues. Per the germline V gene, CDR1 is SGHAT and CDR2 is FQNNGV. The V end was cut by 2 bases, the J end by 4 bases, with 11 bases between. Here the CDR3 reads CASSLQLAGETQYF. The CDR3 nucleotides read TGTGCCAGCAGCTTACAACTAGCCGGAGAGACCCAGTACTTC.

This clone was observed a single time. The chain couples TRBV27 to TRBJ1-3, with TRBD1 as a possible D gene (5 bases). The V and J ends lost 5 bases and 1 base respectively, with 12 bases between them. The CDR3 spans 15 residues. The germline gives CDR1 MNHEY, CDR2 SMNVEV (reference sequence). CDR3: CASSPRALSGNTIYF. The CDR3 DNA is TGTGCCAGCAGTCCCAGGGCATTATCTGGAAACACCATATATTTT.

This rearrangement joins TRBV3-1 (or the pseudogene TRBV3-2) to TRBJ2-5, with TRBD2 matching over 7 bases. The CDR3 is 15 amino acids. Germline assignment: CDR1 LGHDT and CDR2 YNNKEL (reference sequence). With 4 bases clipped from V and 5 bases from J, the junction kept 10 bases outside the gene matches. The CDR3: CASSLLATTGETQYF. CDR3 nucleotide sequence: TGTGCCAGCAGCCTACTAGCGACCACGGGTGAGACCCAGTACTTC.

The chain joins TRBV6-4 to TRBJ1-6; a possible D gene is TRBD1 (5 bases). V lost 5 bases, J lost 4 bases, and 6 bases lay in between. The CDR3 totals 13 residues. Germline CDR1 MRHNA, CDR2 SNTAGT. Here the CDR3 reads CASSPGYNSPLHF. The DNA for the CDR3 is TGTGCCAGCAGTCCAGGGTATAATTCACCCCTCCACTTT.

The CDR3: CASSVAVANTEAFF. The CDR3 DNA is TGTGCCAGCAGCGTAGCTGTAGCCAACACTGAAGCTTTCTTT. This chain joins TRBV9 and TRBJ1-1; D not resolved. The length of the CDR3 is 14 residues. V was pared by 0 bases and J by 2 bases, with 8 bases between. Germline loops: CDR1 SGDLS, CDR2 YYNGEE.